In its sample, the clone carrying this T cell receptor beta chain was seen a few times. The CDR3 is 16 residues long. Germline CDR1 and CDR2: SGHTA and FQGTGA. V lost 3 bases to trimming and J lost 5 bases, with 14 bases between them. Data came from immunoSEQ multiplex PCR; TCRdb stores just in-frame clones and leaves some out. The sample lists approximately 60,000 clones, about 90% occurring once. The source of the sample is a study of T cell changes during pregnancy in multiple sclerosis. This rearrangement joins TRBV7-3 to TRBJ1-6; a weak D match, TRBD1 (5 bases). This specimen was peripheral blood, taken in the second trimester of pregnancy. The source is a female donor in good health, enrolled as a control in a pregnancy study. The CDR3 sequence: CASSLGGGRNNSPLHF. The CDR3 DNA follows: TGTGCCAGCAGCTTGGGGGGAGGACGGAATAATTCACCCCTCCACTTT.